The 16 T cell receptor beta chains given below trace back to one sample, sequenced in a study of siplizumab effects on memory and regulatory T cells. The method was immunoSEQ multiplex PCR; TCRdb's version includes in-frame clones alone and lacks a portion of them. This sample has about 26,000 clones, with around 80% found just once. The sequenced sample was memory CD4+ T cells sorted from blood. Receptor source: a human donor in good health.

V and J are TRBV7-8 and TRBJ1-3; 7 bases match TRBD1. CDR1 and CDR2 (germline): SGHVS, FQNEAQ. This CDR3 is 14 amino acids long. The junction had 0 bases not matched to a gene; V was cut back by 1 base and J by 3 bases. CDR3 protein: CASSLGQGGNTIYF. The CDR3, as DNA: TGTGCCAGCAGCTTAGGACAGGGTGGAAACACCATATATTTT.

This clone has only a few counts. This chain connects TRBV19 to TRBJ1-5; D gene unclear. The CDR3 sequence is 16 residues long. V lost 0 bases to trimming and J lost 5 bases, with 14 bases between them. Germline assignment: CDR1 LNHDA and CDR2 SQIVND (reference sequence). This CDR3 is CASSIDSVLPDQPQHF. DNA for the CDR3: TGTGCCAGTAGTATAGATTCCGTTCTCCCGGATCAGCCCCAGCATTTT.

The J gene is TRBJ1-5, the V gene TRBV2, with D possibly matching TRBD1 (6 bases). CDR1 SNHLY and CDR2 FYNNEI come from the germline V gene. Trimming pared 6 bases from V and 4 bases from J, leaving 19 bases between. The CDR3 contains 16 residues. The CDR3 DNA sequence: TGTGCCAGCAGCCCCCAAACAGGGTCCCAGAATCAGCCCCAGCATTTT. Translating it yields CASSPQTGSQNQPQHF.

The chain carries TRBV28 and TRBJ1-6, with D hard to call. This CDR3 spans 14 amino acids. V dropped 5 bases and J dropped 3 bases, with 8 bases sitting between them. Germline CDR1 reads MDHEN; CDR2 reads SYDVKM. Here the CDR3 DNA reads TGTGCCAGCAGTAGACTTATCTATAATTCACCCCTCCACTTT. This sequence encodes CASSRLIYNSPLHF.

This clone was seen only a few times. The chain uses TRBV6-5 and TRBJ2-7; tentative D call: TRBD1 (5 bases). Trimming removed 0 bases from V and 4 bases from J, with 13 bases in between. This CDR3 is built from 15 residues. Germline CDR1 and CDR2: MNHEY and SVGAGI. CDR3 loop: CASSYSSRARYEQYF. DNA of the CDR3: TGTGCCAGCAGTTACTCATCCAGGGCCCGATACGAGCAGTACTTC.

The gene calls are TRBV5-1 and TRBJ2-1; 7 bases are shared with TRBD2. Germline V CDR1 and CDR2: SGHRS, YFSETQ. This CDR3 spans 15 amino acids. V lost 0 bases and J lost 8; bases outside the gene matches: 8. The CDR3: CASSLVAGVRDEQFF. For the CDR3, the DNA is TGCGCCAGCAGCTTGGTGGCGGGAGTTCGTGATGAGCAGTTCTTC.

This clone was seen more than once but under ten times. V gene TRBV11-3 combines with J gene TRBJ2-7, with TRBD2 matching 7 bases. V dropped 0 bases and J dropped 6; count of bases not matched to a gene: 8. Per germline, CDR1 SGHNT and CDR2 YENEEA. The length of the CDR3 is 15 residues. The CDR3 bases are TGTGCCAGCAGCTTAGACGAGACTAGCAAGCCCGAGCAGTACTTC. It yields the protein CASSLDETSKPEQYF.

The chain has TRBV2 and TRBJ2-2, with 7 bases fitting TRBD1. With 6 bases clipped from V and 4 bases from J, the junction kept 5 bases outside the gene matches. CDR1 and CDR2 from the germline V gene are SNHLY and FYNNEI. This CDR3 is 14 amino acids long. The CDR3 is CASSTQGTTGELFF. The CDR3 DNA follows: TGTGCCAGCAGCACACAGGGGACCACCGGGGAGCTGTTTTTT.

This clone was detected only once. The chain employs TRBV5-4 and TRBJ2-7; D unresolved. The CDR3 extends over 12 amino acids. The V end was cut by 3 bases, the J end by 4 bases, with 8 bases between. Germline V gene sequence: CDR1 SGHNT, CDR2 YYREEE (reference sequence). This CDR3 is CASSSTSYEQYF. The CDR3 DNA reads TGTGCCAGCAGCTCGACTTCTTACGAGCAGTACTTC. Full variable domain (missing parts from reference TRBV5-4 and TRBJ2-7): ETGVTQSPTHLIKTRGQQVTLRCSSQSGHNTVSWYQQALGQGPQFIFQYYREEENGRGNFPPRFSGLQFPNYSSELNVNALELDDSALYLCASSSTSYEQYFGPGTRLTVT.

The genes are TRBV4-2 and TRBJ2-6, with TRBD1 matching over 8 bases. Germline CDR1 and CDR2: LGHNA and YNFKEQ. V lost 0 bases and J lost 1; bases outside the gene matches: 5. The CDR3 is 18 amino acids. The CDR3 nucleotides are TGTGCCAGCAGCCAAGATCTCACAGGGGGTTCTGGGGCCAACGTCCTGACTTTC. This encodes CASSQDLTGGSGANVLTF.

The rearrangement links TRBV7-2 to TRBJ1-5; the D gene is possibly TRBD1 (6 bases). The V gene lost 4 bases and the J gene lost 2 bases, with 15 bases spanning the gap. The V gene's germline CDR1 is SGHTA and CDR2 FQGNSA. The CDR3 sequence is 16 residues long. The chain's CDR3 is CASSSQGSFGNQPQHF. The DNA of the CDR3 is TGTGCCAGCAGCTCTCAGGGGAGCTTTGGCAATCAGCCCCAGCATTTT.

This chain connects TRBV29-1 to TRBJ1-1, with D possibly being TRBD1 (6 bases). Trimming stripped 6 bases from V and 1 base from J, with 6 bases between. The germline gives CDR1 SQVTM, CDR2 ANQGSEA. This CDR3 spans 11 amino acids. The CDR3 DNA follows: TGCAGCGTGGGACAGAACACTGAAGCTTTCTTT. As protein: CSVGQNTEAFF.

The chain couples TRBV29-1 to TRBJ2-2, with TRBD2 matching over 7 bases. The germline V gene encodes CDR1 SQVTM and CDR2 ANQGSEA. Germline trimming cut 6 bases from V and 4 bases from J; bases unmatched to any gene: 8. The CDR3 length is 14 residues. The CDR3 is CSVTAGTTTGELFF. As DNA, the CDR3 is TGCAGCGTAACTGCCGGGACTACCACCGGGGAGCTGTTTTTT.

This sequence joins TRBV7-9 and TRBJ1-3; no clear D. Trimming removed 6 bases at V and 5 bases at J, with 17 bases between. The CDR3 has 15 residues. Germline CDR1 SEHNR, CDR2 FQNEAQ (reference sequence). The CDR3 sequence is CASRPNSVLRNTIYF. In DNA form, the CDR3 reads TGTGCCAGCAGGCCTAACTCGGTCCTTCGAAACACCATATATTTT.

V is TRBV25-1 and J is TRBJ2-1, with D possibly TRBD2 on 6 matching bases. V lost 5 bases to trimming and J lost 8 bases, with 19 bases between them. The germline V gene encodes CDR1 MGHDK and CDR2 SYGVNS. CDR3 length equals 15 residues. The CDR3 nucleotides are TGTGCCAGCAGTCGGCAGTCTAGCGTCCCCCATGAGCAGTTCTTC. It translates to CASSRQSSVPHEQFF.

The rearrangement joins TRBV6-1 to TRBJ2-2; TRBD2 might be the D (5 bases). Trimming pared 7 bases from V and 8 bases from J, leaving 20 bases between. The CDR3 contains 15 residues. Germline V gives CDR1 MNHNS, CDR2 SASEGT. The CDR3 reads CASISLGVRRGELFF. The CDR3 region has the DNA TGTGCCAGCATCAGCCTCGGGGTCCGGAGGGGGGAGCTGTTTTTT.